Presented here are 4 T cell receptor beta chains from one specimen sequenced in a study of blood T cell repertoires in COVID-19. TCRdb's copy holds only in-frame clones and misses some; the assay was immunoSEQ multiplex PCR. The profile covers 150,000 to 200,000 clones, with approximately 79% appearing a single time and less than 30% taken by the ten largest. The sequenced sample consisted of peripheral blood. The receptors come from a woman in her 70s with acute or convalescent COVID-19.

The V gene is TRBV5-1, the J gene TRBJ2-7; tentative D call: TRBD2 (6 bases). Germline CDR1 reads SGHRS; CDR2 reads YFSETQ. The V gene lost 0 bases and the J gene lost 2 bases, with 15 bases spanning the gap. This CDR3 has 16 residues. The CDR3 sequence is CASSLGLWGDPYEQYF. CDR3 nucleotide sequence: TGCGCCAGCAGCTTGGGTTTGTGGGGGGACCCCTACGAGCAGTACTTC.

The CDR3 region is CASSLGGLASSGNTIYF. As DNA, the CDR3 is TGCGCCAGCAGCTTGGGGGGACTTGCGAGCTCTGGAAACACCATATATTTT. The chain uses TRBV5-1 and TRBJ1-3; D possibly corresponds to TRBD1 (5 bases). The ends were cut back, 0 bases at V and 0 bases at J, with 13 bases in the middle. CDR1 is SGHRS and CDR2 is YFSETQ in the germline V gene. The CDR3 has 17 residues.

This chain links TRBV7-9 with TRBJ1-4; TRBD1 matches at 7 bases. The junction had 9 bases not matched to a gene; V was cut back by 1 base and J by 13 bases. CDR1 and CDR2 (germline): SEHNR, FQNEAQ (reference sequence). The CDR3 totals 14 residues. As DNA, the CDR3 is TGTGCCAGCAGCTTAGTAGAGGCAGGGGGAAGACTGTTTTTT. Protein product: CASSLVEAGGRLFF. The variable domain in full, with the rest retrieved from reference TRBV7-9 and TRBJ1-4, is DTGVSQNPRHKITKRGQNVTFRCDPISEHNRLYWYRQTLGQGPEFLTYFQNEAQLEKSRLLSDRFSAERPKGSFSTLEIQRTEQGDSAMYLCASSLVEAGGRLFFGSGTQLSVL.

This chain links TRBV20-1 with TRBJ1-2; tentatively, D is TRBD1 (5 bases). V was clipped by 3 bases and J by 7 bases, with 15 bases between them. CDR3 size: 13 residues. The germline V gene has CDR1 DFQATT and CDR2 SNEGSKA (reference sequence). The CDR3 loop reads CSASLAREVGYTF. The CDR3 nucleotides are TGCAGTGCTAGTCTCGCCAGGGAGGTTGGCTACACCTTC.